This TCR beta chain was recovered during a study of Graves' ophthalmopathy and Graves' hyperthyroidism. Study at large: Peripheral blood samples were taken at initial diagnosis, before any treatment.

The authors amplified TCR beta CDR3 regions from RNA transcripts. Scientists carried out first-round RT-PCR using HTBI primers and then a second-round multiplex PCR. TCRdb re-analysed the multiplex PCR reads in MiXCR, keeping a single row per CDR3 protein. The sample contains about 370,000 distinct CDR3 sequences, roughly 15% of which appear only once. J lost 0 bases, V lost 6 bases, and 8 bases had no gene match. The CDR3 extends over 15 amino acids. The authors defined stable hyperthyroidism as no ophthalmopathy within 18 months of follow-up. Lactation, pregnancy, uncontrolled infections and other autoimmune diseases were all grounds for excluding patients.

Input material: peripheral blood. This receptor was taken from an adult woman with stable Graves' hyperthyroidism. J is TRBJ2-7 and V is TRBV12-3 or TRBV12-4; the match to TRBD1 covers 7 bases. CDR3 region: CASSPGQINSYEQYF. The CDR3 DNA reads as TGTGCCAGCAGCCCGGGACAGATAAACTCCTACGAGCAGTACTTC.